This T cell receptor beta chain is drawn from a study of T cell repertoires in cytomegalovirus infection. Overall study context: Indications came from public TCR beta signatures; they pointed to CMV infection and to a matching HLA type. Study findings and constraints: HLA-C-restricted CMV-specific TCR beta clonotypes were dominant in the ex vivo response. CMV carriers having the relevant HLA were flagged by cumulative public TCR beta family frequency.

In TCRdb, the reads were re-called with MiXCR into one record per CDR3 protein. The sample includes 130,000 or so distinct CDR3 sequences, 5.5% to 7% of them seen just once. Looked up from germline, CDR1 is LNHNV and CDR2 is YYDKDF (reference sequence). The ends were cut back, 1 base at V and 5 bases at J, with 17 bases in the middle. There are 16 residues in the CDR3. Note on this clonotype: Its specificity is unknown.

The TCR sequence derives from a human donor in good health (CMV status not recorded). Some clones in this sample may be carry-over from other donors' samples. The rearrangement links TRBV15 to TRBJ1-1, with a tentative D call TRBD1 (5 bases). The source material was PBMCs. The CDR3, as DNA: TGTGCCACCAGCAGAGGTTTGGCCGGGGGTAGGACTGAAGCTTTCTTT. Translation gives CATSRGLAGGRTEAFF. Variable domain in full (rest from reference TRBV15 and TRBJ1-1): DAMVIQNPRYQVTQFGKPVTLSCSQTLNHNVMYWYQQKSSQAPKLLFHYYDKDFNNEADTPDNFQSRRPNTSFCFLDIRSPGLGDTAMYLCATSRGLAGGRTEAFFGQGTRLTVV.